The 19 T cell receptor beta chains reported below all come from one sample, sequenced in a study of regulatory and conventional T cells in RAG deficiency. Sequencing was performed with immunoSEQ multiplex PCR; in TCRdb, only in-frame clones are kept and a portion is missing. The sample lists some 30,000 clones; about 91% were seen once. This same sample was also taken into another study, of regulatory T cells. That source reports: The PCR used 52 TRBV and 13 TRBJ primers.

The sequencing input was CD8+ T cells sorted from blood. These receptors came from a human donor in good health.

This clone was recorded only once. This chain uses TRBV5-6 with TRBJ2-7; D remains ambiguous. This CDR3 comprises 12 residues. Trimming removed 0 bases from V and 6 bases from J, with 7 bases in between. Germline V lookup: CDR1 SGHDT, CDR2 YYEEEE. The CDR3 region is CASSLEWFEQYF. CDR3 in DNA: TGTGCCAGCAGCTTGGAATGGTTCGAGCAGTACTTC. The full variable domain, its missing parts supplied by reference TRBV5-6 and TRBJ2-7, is DAGVTQSPTHLIKTRGQQVTLRCSPKSGHDTVSWYQQALGQGPQFIFQYYEEEERQRGNFPDRFSGHQFPNYSSELNVNALLLGDSALYLCASSLEWFEQYFGPGTRLTVT.

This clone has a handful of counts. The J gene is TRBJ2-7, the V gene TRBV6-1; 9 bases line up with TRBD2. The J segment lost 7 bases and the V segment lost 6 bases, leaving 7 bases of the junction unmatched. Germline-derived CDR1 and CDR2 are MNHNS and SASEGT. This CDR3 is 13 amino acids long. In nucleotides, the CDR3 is TGTGCCAGCAGACAGCGGGAGGTGGGTGAGCAGTACTTC. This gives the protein CASRQREVGEQYF.

The CDR3 DNA follows: TGTGCCAGTAGTTTTACAGGGGGCTACGAGCAGTACTTC. Translated: CASSFTGGYEQYF. This rearrangement joins TRBV19 to TRBJ2-7, with TRBD1 identical over 8 bases. CDR3 length: 13 residues. In germline, CDR1 is LNHDA, CDR2 SQIVND (reference sequence). Trimming cost V 5 bases and J 3 bases; bases outside gene matches: 3. Full variable domain (outside the CDR3, taken from reference TRBV19 and TRBJ2-7): DGGITQSPKYLFRKEGQNVTLSCEQNLNHDAMYWYRQDPGQGLRLIYYSQIVNDFQKGDIAEGYSVSREKKESFPLTVTSAQKNPTAFYLCASSFTGGYEQYFGPGTRLTVT.

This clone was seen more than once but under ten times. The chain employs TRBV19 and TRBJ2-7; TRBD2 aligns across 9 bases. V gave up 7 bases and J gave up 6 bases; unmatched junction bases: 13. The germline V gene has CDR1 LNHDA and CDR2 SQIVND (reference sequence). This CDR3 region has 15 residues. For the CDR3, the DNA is TGTGCCAGTAAGACGACTAGCGGAGATCGGGTCGAGCAGTACTTC. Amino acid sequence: CASKTTSGDRVEQYF. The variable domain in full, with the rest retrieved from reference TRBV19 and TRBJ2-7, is DGGITQSPKYLFRKEGQNVTLSCEQNLNHDAMYWYRQDPGQGLRLIYYSQIVNDFQKGDIAEGYSVSREKKESFPLTVTSAQKNPTAFYLCASKTTSGDRVEQYFGPGTRLTVT.

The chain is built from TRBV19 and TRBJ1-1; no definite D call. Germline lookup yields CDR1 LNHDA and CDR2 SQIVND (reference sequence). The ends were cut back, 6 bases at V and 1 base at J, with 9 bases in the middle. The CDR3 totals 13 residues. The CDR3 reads CASSAQQNTEAFF. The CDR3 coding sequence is TGTGCCAGTAGCGCACAGCAGAACACTGAAGCTTTCTTT.

The CDR3 DNA follows: TGTGCCAGCAGTCGAGGGGAGCATGAGCAGTTCTTC. This translates into CASSRGEHEQFF. V gene TRBV6-1 combines with J gene TRBJ2-1; the D gene could be TRBD1 or TRBD2 (5 bases each). The V and J ends lost 5 bases and 8 bases respectively, with 10 bases between them. Germline CDR1 is MNHNS and CDR2 is SASEGT. The CDR3 is 12 amino acids.

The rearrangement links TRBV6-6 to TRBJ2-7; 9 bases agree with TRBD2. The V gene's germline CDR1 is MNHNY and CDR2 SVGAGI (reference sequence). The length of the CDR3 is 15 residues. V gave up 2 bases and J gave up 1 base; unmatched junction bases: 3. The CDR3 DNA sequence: TGTGCCAGCAGTTACCGGACTAGCGAATCCTACGAGCAGTACTTC. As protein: CASSYRTSESYEQYF.

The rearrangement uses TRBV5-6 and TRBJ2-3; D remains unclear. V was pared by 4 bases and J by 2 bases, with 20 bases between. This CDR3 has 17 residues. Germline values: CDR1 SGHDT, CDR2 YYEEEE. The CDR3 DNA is TGTGCCAGCAGCGGCGTGGCCGGCGGTTTGGTCACAGATACGCAGTATTTT. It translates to CASSGVAGGLVTDTQYF.

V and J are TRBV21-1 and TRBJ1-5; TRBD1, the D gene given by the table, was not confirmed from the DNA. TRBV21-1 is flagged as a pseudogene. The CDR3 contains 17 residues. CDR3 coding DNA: TGTGCCAGCAGCAAAGAACCCACAGTTCCCAGCAATCAGCCCCAGCATTTT. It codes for CASSKEPTVPSNQPQHF.

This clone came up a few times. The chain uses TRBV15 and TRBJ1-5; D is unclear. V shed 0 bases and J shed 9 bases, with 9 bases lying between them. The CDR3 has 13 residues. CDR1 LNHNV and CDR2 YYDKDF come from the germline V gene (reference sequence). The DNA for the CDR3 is TGTGCCACCAGCAGAGATAAAGACGGGCCCCAGCATTTT. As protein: CATSRDKDGPQHF.

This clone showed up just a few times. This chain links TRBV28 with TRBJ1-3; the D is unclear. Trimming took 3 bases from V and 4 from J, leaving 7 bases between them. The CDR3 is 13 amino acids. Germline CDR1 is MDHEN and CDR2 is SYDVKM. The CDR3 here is CASSLITGNTIYF. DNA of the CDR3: TGTGCCAGCAGTTTGATCACGGGAAACACCATATATTTT.

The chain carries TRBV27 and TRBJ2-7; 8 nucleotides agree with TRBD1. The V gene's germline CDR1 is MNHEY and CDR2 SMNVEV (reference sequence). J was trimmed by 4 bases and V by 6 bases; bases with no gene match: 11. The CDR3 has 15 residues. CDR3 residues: CASSTDPTGVYEQYF. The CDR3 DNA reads TGTGCCAGCAGCACCGACCCGACAGGGGTGTACGAGCAGTACTTC.

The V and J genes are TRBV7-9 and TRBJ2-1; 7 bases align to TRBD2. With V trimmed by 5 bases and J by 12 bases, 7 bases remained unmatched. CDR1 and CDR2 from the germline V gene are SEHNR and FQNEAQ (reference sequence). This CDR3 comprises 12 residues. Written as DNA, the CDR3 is TGTGCCAGCAGCGATACTAGCGTAGGGCAGTTCTTC. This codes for CASSDTSVGQFF.

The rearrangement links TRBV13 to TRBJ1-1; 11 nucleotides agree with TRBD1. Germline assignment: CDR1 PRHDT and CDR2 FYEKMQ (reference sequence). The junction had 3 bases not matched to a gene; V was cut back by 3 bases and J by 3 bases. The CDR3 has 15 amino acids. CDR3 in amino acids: CASSFRGQGDTEAFF. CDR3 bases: TGTGCCAGCAGCTTTAGGGGACAGGGGGACACTGAAGCTTTCTTT.

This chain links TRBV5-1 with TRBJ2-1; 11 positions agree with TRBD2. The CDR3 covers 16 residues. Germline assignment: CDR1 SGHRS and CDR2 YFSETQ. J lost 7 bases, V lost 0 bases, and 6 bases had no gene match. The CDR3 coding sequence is TGCGCCAGCAGCTTGGTAGGGACTAGCGGTAGTAATGAGCAGTTCTTC. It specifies CASSLVGTSGSNEQFF.

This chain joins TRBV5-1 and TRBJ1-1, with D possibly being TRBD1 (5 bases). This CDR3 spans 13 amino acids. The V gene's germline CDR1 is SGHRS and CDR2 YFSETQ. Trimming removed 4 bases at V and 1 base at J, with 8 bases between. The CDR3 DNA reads TGCGCCAGCAGCGTCAGGGAGAACACTGAAGCTTTCTTT. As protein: CASSVRENTEAFF.

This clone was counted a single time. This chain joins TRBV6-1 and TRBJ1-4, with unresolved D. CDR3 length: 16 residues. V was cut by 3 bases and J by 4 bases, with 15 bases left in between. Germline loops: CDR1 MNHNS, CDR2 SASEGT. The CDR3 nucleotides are TGTGCCAGCAGTGATGAGGGCCCCGCGATTAATGAAAAACTGTTTTTT. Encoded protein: CASSDEGPAINEKLFF.

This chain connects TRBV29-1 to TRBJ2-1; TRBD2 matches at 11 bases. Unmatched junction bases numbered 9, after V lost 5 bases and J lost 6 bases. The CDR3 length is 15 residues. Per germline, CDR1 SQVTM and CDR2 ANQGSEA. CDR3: CSVTHLAGGGNEQFF. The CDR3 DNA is TGCAGCGTTACCCATCTAGCGGGAGGCGGCAATGAGCAGTTCTTC.

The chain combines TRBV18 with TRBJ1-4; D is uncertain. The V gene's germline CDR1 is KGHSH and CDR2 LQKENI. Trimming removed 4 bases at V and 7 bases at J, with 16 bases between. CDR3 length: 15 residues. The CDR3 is CASSQPGPRSEKLFF. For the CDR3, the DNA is TGTGCCAGCTCACAACCGGGTCCCAGGAGTGAAAAACTGTTTTTT.